This TCR beta chain appears in the sequencing data of a study of blood T cell repertoires in COVID-19. Study overall: Acute and convalescent COVID-19 specimens originated in the United States, Italy and Spain. PBMCs, B-cell-depleted T cells, or T cells were the source of the cDNA or gDNA that made up the material.

V lost 3 bases and J 6 bases, leaving 12 bases between the germline ends. Germline V gives CDR1 SGHVS, CDR2 FNYEAQ. The CDR3 spans 14 residues. In the source study's methods: Estimation of nucleated cell counts relied on the amplification of reference gene primers. Assay: immunoSEQ multiplex PCR; the TCRdb copy retains only in-frame clones and omits some. V and J calls and clone size are as listed in that table; D and trimming were resolved from the DNA. The sample consists of 140,000 to 150,000 clones, over 80% of them appearing once. The TCR originated in a woman aged 45-65 years with acute or convalescent COVID-19. The J gene is TRBJ2-1, the V gene TRBV7-6, with unresolved D. Specimen: peripheral blood. CDR3: CASSLGPNLNEQFF. Here the CDR3 DNA reads TGTGCCAGCAGCTTGGGCCCGAATCTCAATGAGCAGTTCTTC.